The next 11 T cell receptor beta chains were all read from a single sample in a study of blood T cell repertoires in COVID-19. Libraries were prepared by immunoSEQ multiplex PCR; TCRdb keeps only in-frame clonotypes and omits some of them. The sample has 200,000 to 300,000 clones, around 83% seen once. Sequencing used peripheral blood. The source of these receptors is a man older than 75 with acute or convalescent COVID-19.

In DNA form, the CDR3 reads TGTGCCAGGGGGCCGAACACTGAAGCTTTCTTT. Amino acids: CARGPNTEAFF. The V and J genes are TRBV2 and TRBJ1-1; a possible D gene is TRBD1 (5 bases). The CDR3 is 11 residues long. Trimming stripped 9 bases from V and 1 base from J, with 6 bases between. Germline lookup yields CDR1 SNHLY and CDR2 FYNNEI.

This clone was recorded many times. CDR3 protein: CASSLQGAPIQWPGYEQYF. In DNA, the CDR3 is TGTGCCAGCAGTTTGCAGGGGGCGCCTATTCAGTGGCCGGGCTACGAGCAGTACTTC. This sequence joins TRBV28 and TRBJ2-7; 8 bases match TRBD1. Germline V CDR1 and CDR2: MDHEN, SYDVKM. The trim removed 3 bases at V and 3 bases at J, leaving 19 bases unmatched. The CDR3 contains 19 residues.

This rearrangement joins TRBV24-1 to TRBJ2-2; no reliable D call. V lost 6 bases to trimming and J lost 0 bases, with 4 bases between them. The CDR3 totals 13 residues. The germline V gene encodes CDR1 KGHDR and CDR2 SFDVKD. This CDR3 reads CATSPANTGELFF. CDR3 sequence (DNA): TGTGCCACCAGTCCGGCGAACACCGGGGAGCTGTTTTTT.

The rearrangement links TRBV6-1 to TRBJ1-1, with 7 bases fitting TRBD1. The CDR3 covers 14 residues. V lost 3 bases, J lost 5 bases, and 6 bases stayed unmatched. CDR1 is MNHNS and CDR2 is SASEGT in the germline V gene. CDR3 nucleotides: TGTGCCAGCAGTGACCAGGGGGTCAGGACTGAAGCTTTCTTT. Residues: CASSDQGVRTEAFF.

The chain is built from TRBV11-1 and TRBJ1-1, with unresolved D. Trimming cost V 0 bases and J 0 bases, with 5 bases left between them. The CDR3 spans 14 residues. The germline V gene has CDR1 SGHAT and CDR2 FQDESV (reference sequence). This CDR3 reads CASSLAALNTEAFF. CDR3 coding DNA: TGTGCCAGCAGCTTAGCGGCCCTGAACACTGAAGCTTTCTTT.

The rearrangement links TRBV11-2 to TRBJ2-1; 7 bases are a match to TRBD2. This CDR3 contains 16 residues. Germline CDR1 is SGHAT and CDR2 is FQNNGV. V lost 6 bases and J lost 2; bases outside the gene matches: 10. In DNA, the CDR3 is TGTGCCAGCAGGCGCCTCCCTAGCGGTGCCTACAATGAGCAGTTCTTC. It encodes CASRRLPSGAYNEQFF.

V and J are TRBV11-2 and TRBJ2-1, with 9 bases aligning to TRBD1. With V trimmed by 4 bases and J by 15 bases, 10 bases remained unmatched. Looked up from germline, CDR1 is SGHAT and CDR2 is FQNNGV. The CDR3 covers 13 residues. As DNA, the CDR3 is TGTGCCAGCAGCTCATTGGGGGGACAGGGTGCGTTCTTC. Translated, it gives CASSSLGGQGAFF.

The gene calls are TRBV4-2 and TRBJ1-5, with D perhaps TRBD1 (6 bases). The CDR3 contains 15 residues. V lost 0 bases to trimming and J lost 7 bases, with 13 bases between them. Germline V gives CDR1 LGHNA, CDR2 YNFKEQ. The CDR3 is CASSQDPGQWQPQHF. DNA of the CDR3: TGTGCCAGCAGCCAAGATCCGGGACAATGGCAGCCCCAGCATTTT.

This chain links TRBV4-2 with TRBJ1-3; the D is unclear. The CDR3 is 12 residues long. V lost 0 bases, J lost 14 bases, and 11 bases lay in between. Germline V CDR1 and CDR2: LGHNA, YNFKEQ. CDR3 in DNA: TGTGCCAGCAGCCAAGAGGTGACAACCGTATATTTT. This translates into CASSQEVTTVYF.

The V gene is TRBV11-2, the J gene TRBJ2-1, with D tentatively TRBD1 (5 bases). CDR1 and CDR2 (germline): SGHAT, FQNNGV. CDR3 length: 15 amino acids. Trimming cost V 5 bases and J 8 bases, with 19 bases left between them. For the CDR3, the DNA is TGTGCCAGCAGCCCCCGCGAAGGAAGGGGATATGAGCAGTTCTTC. It specifies CASSPREGRGYEQFF. Variable domain in full (rest from reference TRBV11-2 and TRBJ2-1): EAGVAQSPRYKIIEKRQSVAFWCNPISGHATLYWYQQILGQGPKLLIQFQNNGVVDDSQLPKDRFSAERLKGVDSTLKIQPAKLEDSAVYLCASSPREGRGYEQFFGPGTRLTVL.

This clone occurred once. The V gene is TRBV2, the J gene TRBJ2-5; tentative D call: TRBD2 (5 bases). CDR3 length equals 14 residues. Trimming cost V 0 bases and J 9 bases, with 14 bases left between them. Germline V gene sequence: CDR1 SNHLY, CDR2 FYNNEI. The CDR3 DNA sequence: TGTGCCAGCAGTGAAGCGCTTCACGGGGAGTCCCAGTACTTC. Its translation is CASSEALHGESQYF.